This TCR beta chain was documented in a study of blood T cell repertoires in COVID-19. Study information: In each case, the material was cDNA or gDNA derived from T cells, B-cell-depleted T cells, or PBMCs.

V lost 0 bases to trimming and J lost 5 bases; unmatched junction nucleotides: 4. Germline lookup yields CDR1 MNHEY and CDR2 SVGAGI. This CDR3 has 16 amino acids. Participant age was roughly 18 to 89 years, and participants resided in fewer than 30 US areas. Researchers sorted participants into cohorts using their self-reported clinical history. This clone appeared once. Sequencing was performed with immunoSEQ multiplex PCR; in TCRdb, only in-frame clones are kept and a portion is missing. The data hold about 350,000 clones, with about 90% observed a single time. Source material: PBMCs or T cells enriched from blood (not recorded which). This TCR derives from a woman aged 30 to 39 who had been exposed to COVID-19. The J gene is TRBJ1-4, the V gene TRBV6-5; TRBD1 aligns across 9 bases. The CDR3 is CASSYSTGQGNEKLFF. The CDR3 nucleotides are TGTGCCAGCAGTTACTCCACGGGACAGGGAAATGAAAAACTGTTTTTT.